This TCR beta chain is drawn from a study of CD8+ T cells in alopecia areata. This clone has a handful of counts. Its target is unknown. Whole-study findings and limits: Researchers reported that TCR sharing among patients proved less clear than in mice, possibly HLA-linked.

Extracted RNA was reverse transcribed, and the resulting cDNA served as sequencing template. TCRdb's copy holds only in-frame clones and misses some; the assay was immunoSEQ multiplex PCR. The repertoire includes about 140,000 clones, about 51% of them detected once, and roughly 0.9% sits in the top ten. The sequencing used CD4+ T cells sorted from blood, collected at week 0. This TCR was sampled from a human donor with alopecia areata.

The CDR3 loop is CASSLRTGETYEQYF. The DNA for the CDR3 is TGTGCCAGCAGCTTACGGACAGGGGAAACCTACGAGCAGTACTTC. The J gene is TRBJ2-7, the V gene TRBV7-2; 9 bases map to TRBD1. The CDR3 is 15 residues long. The germline V gene has CDR1 SGHTA and CDR2 FQGNSA. V shed 2 bases and J 2 bases; nucleotides not matched to a gene: 4.